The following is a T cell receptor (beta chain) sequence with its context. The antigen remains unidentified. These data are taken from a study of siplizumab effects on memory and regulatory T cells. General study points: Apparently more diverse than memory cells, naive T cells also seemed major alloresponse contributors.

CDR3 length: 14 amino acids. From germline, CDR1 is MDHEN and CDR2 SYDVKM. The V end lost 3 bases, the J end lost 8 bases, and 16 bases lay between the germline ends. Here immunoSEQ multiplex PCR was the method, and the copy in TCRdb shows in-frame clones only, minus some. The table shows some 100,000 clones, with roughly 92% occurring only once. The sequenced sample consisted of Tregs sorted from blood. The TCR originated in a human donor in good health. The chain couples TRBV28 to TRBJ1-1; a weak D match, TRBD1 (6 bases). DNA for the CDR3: TGTGCCAGCAGTTTGTTAACCGGACAGCCGGAAGCTTTCTTT. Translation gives CASSLLTGQPEAFF.